This TCR beta chain appears in the sequencing data of a study of response to subunit inactivated influenza vaccine. Study-level results: Few new T cells, the authors suggested, are recruited by each seasonal influenza vaccination.

This clonotype was observed a handful of times. Its antigen is unidentified. V shed 1 base and J 4 bases; nucleotides not matched to a gene: 8. The CDR3 totals 16 residues. Germline V lookup: CDR1 DFQATT, CDR2 SNEGSKA (reference sequence). TCRdb recomputed calls from the RT-PCR reads with MiXCR, one row per CDR3 protein. This table holds fewer than 550,000 distinct CDR3 sequences, about 25% found once. The clonotype comes from a man aged 50-59 years who received an inactivated influenza vaccine. The starting material was CD4+ T cells sorted from PBMCs, obtained roughly 5 days after vaccination. The chain is built from TRBV20-1 and TRBJ2-5; 11 bases are shared with TRBD2. CDR3 amino acids: CSARAPIAGGRETQYF. The CDR3 region has the DNA TGCAGTGCTAGAGCCCCAATAGCGGGAGGGAGAGAGACCCAGTACTTC.